A selection of T cell receptor beta chains follows, all from one sample in a study of early T cells in non-severe SARS-CoV-2 infection. TCRdb fed the 5' RACE reads into MiXCR, producing one record per CDR3 protein. The data hold over 30,000 distinct CDR3 sequences, with about 3.8% observed a single time. Sequencing was performed on whole blood. The origin of the receptors is an adult who was a healthcare worker with PCR-confirmed SARS-CoV-2 infection or an uninfected control (not recorded which). Both conserved end residues are part of each CDR3. Each record gives: J gene, V gene, CDR3 protein.

J: TRBJ1-1
V: TRBV28
CDR3: CASRVGMVSTEAFF

J: TRBJ2-7
V: TRBV5-1
CDR3: CASSVDRGGYEQYF

J: TRBJ2-3
V: TRBV19
CDR3: CASRLRGITDTQYF

J: TRBJ2-7
V: TRBV20-1
CDR3: CSAQSFAVSYEQYF

J: TRBJ1-1
V: TRBV7-9
CDR3: CASSLTTGNTEAFF

J: TRBJ1-5
V: TRBV9
CDR3: CASSAVDSHNQPQHF

J: TRBJ1-3
V: TRBV14
CDR3: CASSQDFAGNTIYF

J: TRBJ2-3
V: TRBV7-3
CDR3: CASSFRGGGTDTQYF

J: TRBJ2-3
V: TRBV5-1
CDR3: CASSPGFTDTQYF

J: TRBJ2-1
V: TRBV24-1
CDR3: CATLDDNYNEQFF

J: TRBJ2-3
V: TRBV5-1
CDR3: CASSLPRSSGYTDTQYF

J: TRBJ2-7
V: TRBV25-1
CDR3: CASSDVGGGSYEQYF

J: TRBJ2-2
V: TRBV2
CDR3: CASKGTGVTGELFF

J: TRBJ1-1
V: TRBV29-1
CDR3: CSVEDTEAFF

J: TRBJ2-7
V: TRBV7-4
CDR3: CASSLVGLAGVKQYF

J: TRBJ1-5
V: TRBV12-5
CDR3: CASGLLQNNQPQHF

J: TRBJ2-2
V: TRBV3-1
CDR3: CASSQATGGNTGELFF

J: TRBJ2-5
V: TRBV12-3/TRBV12-4
CDR3: CASSRAETQYF

J: TRBJ2-5
V: TRBV5-1
CDR3: CASSLQHPIEETQYF

J: TRBJ2-1
V: TRBV7-3
CDR3: CASSLGGTSGYNEQFF

J: TRBJ2-7
V: TRBV6-1
CDR3: CASSEAHGQSYEQYF

J: TRBJ2-1
V: TRBV29-1
CDR3: CSVLSGRAAGEQFF

J: TRBJ2-1
V: TRBV7-3
CDR3: CASSLTPTPNEQFF

J: TRBJ1-1
V: TRBV12-3/TRBV12-4
CDR3: CATVTVSEAFF

J: TRBJ2-7
V: TRBV7-9
CDR3: CASSSPTGEGYEQYF

J: TRBJ2-1
V: TRBV12-3/TRBV12-4
CDR3: CASSPGQPLGNEQFF

J: TRBJ2-7
V: TRBV7-9
CDR3: CASSFGSGEQYF

J: TRBJ1-5
V: TRBV20-1
CDR3: CSALRTASNQPQHF

J: TRBJ2-1
V: TRBV5-1
CDR3: CASSLGGQGYNEQFF

J: TRBJ1-6
V: TRBV3-1
CDR3: CASSQGTAGLRSPLHF

J: TRBJ2-7
V: TRBV7-2
CDR3: CASSWGQSYEQYF

J: TRBJ2-3
V: TRBV19
CDR3: CASSRQTRGDTQYF

J: TRBJ2-5
V: TRBV5-6
CDR3: CASSSPGQGAGETQYF

J: TRBJ1-1
V: TRBV6-6
CDR3: CASSYGLGITDSGFF

J: TRBJ1-3
V: TRBV18
CDR3: CASSRSIPGQSSGNTIYF

J: TRBJ2-7
V: TRBV2
CDR3: CASSLISGGEQYF

J: TRBJ2-1
V: TRBV20-1
CDR3: CSARVAGGPNEQFF

J: TRBJ2-1
V: TRBV5-1
CDR3: CASSASGGSSYNEQFF

J: TRBJ2-7
V: TRBV11-3
CDR3: CASSRDRWFEQYF

J: TRBJ2-4
V: TRBV6-1
CDR3: CASKTGGTKNIQYF

J: TRBJ1-2
V: TRBV5-1
CDR3: CASSLGQGNYGYTF

J: TRBJ1-2
V: TRBV28
CDR3: CASSQDGYTF

J: TRBJ2-5
V: TRBV9
CDR3: CASSVDGQLQETQYF

J: TRBJ2-7
V: TRBV20-1
CDR3: CSARRDSATYNEQYF

J: TRBJ2-6
V: TRBV6-1
CDR3: CASSEDRSGANVLTF

J: TRBJ2-1
V: TRBV19
CDR3: CASSIRQGVLHEQFF

J: TRBJ2-3
V: TRBV19
CDR3: CASSIGLVSDTQYF

J: TRBJ1-1
V: TRBV18
CDR3: CASSPDYQGTEAFF

J: TRBJ2-7
V: TRBV10-3
CDR3: CAISAASYSYEQYF

J: TRBJ2-3
V: TRBV6-5
CDR3: CASSYSPTSGRLGDTQYF